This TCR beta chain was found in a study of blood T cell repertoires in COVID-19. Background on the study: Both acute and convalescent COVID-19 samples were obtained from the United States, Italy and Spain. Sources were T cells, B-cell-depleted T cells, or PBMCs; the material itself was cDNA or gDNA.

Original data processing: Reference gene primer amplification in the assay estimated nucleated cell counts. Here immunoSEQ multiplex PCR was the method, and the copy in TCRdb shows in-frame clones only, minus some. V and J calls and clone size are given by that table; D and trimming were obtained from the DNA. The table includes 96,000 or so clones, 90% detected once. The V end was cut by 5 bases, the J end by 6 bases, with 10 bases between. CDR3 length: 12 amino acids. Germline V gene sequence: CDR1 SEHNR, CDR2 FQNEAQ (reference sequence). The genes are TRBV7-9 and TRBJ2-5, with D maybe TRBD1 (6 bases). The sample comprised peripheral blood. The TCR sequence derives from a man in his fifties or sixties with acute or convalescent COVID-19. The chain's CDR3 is CASSVDRKTQYF. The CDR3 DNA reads TGTGCCAGCAGCGTCGACAGGAAGACCCAGTACTTC.